This T cell receptor (beta chain) was identified during a study of siplizumab effects on memory and regulatory T cells. Deletions cut 2 bases from V and 1 base from J, with 12 bases between. The CDR3 is 16 residues long. CDR1 SEHNR and CDR2 FQNEAQ come from the germline V gene (reference sequence). Per-sample assaying covered roughly 100,000 TCR templates. Profiling relied on immunoSEQ multiplex PCR, and the TCRdb table lists in-frame clones only, not all of them. The sample shows about 82,000 clones, 87% of them seen only once. This rearrangement joins TRBV7-9 to TRBJ2-1, with D hard to call. The sequenced material came from Tregs sorted from blood. This clonotype originated in a human donor in good health. CDR3 sequence: CASSLRVPMSYNEQFF. In nucleotides, the CDR3 is TGTGCCAGCAGCTTAAGGGTCCCCATGTCCTACAATGAGCAGTTCTTC.